This TCR beta chain appears in the sequencing data of a study of blood T cell repertoires in COVID-19. As for the study in general: PBMCs, B-cell-depleted T cells, or T cells provided the cDNA or gDNA that made up the material.

The CDR3 length is 16 residues. Trimming pared 0 bases from V and 2 bases from J, leaving 14 bases between. The germline CDR1 and CDR2 sequences are LGHNA and YSLEER. The repertoire was sequenced with immunoSEQ multiplex PCR; TCRdb's copy has only in-frame clones and lacks some. The sample records over 150,000 clones, around 80% being singletons. This sequence originates from a man between 45 and 60 years old who had recovered from COVID-19. The chain uses TRBV4-3 and TRBJ2-7, with TRBD1 as a possible D gene (7 bases). Material for sequencing was PBMCs or T cells enriched from blood (not recorded which). CDR3: CASSQDWSGGTYEQYF. DNA of the CDR3: TGCGCCAGCAGCCAAGATTGGTCAGGGGGGACCTACGAGCAGTACTTC.